A selection of T cell receptor beta chains follows, all from one sample in a study of blood T cell repertoires in COVID-19. Sequencing was performed with immunoSEQ multiplex PCR; in TCRdb, only in-frame clones are kept and a portion is missing. The sample consists of tens of thousands of clones, roughly 89% of them appearing once. Sequencing was performed on peripheral blood. These TCRs come from a man aged 55 to 70 with acute or convalescent COVID-19. Both conserved end residues are part of each CDR3. The order of the fields is J gene, CDR3 length, V gene, CDR3 protein.

J: TRBJ1-2
length: 15
V: TRBV19
CDR3: CASSIVGRRTYGYTF

J: TRBJ1-4
length: 13
V: TRBV7-8
CDR3: CASSLAAGGKLFF

J: TRBJ1-1
length: 14
V: TRBV12-5
CDR3: CASGSDSVNTEAFF

J: TRBJ2-7
length: 16
V: TRBV5-4
CDR3: CASSYVLPGQGYEQYF

J: TRBJ2-5
length: 12
V: TRBV29-1
CDR3: CSVARAQETQYF

J: TRBJ1-3
length: 15
V: TRBV5-8
CDR3: CASSLAAGPGNTIYF

J: TRBJ1-4
length: 14
V: TRBV2
CDR3: CASYGQATNEKLFF

J: TRBJ2-2
length: 15
V: TRBV7-8
CDR3: CASSPDSANTGELFF

J: TRBJ2-3
length: 16
V: TRBV3-1/TRBV3-2
CDR3: CASSRHGGGRTDTQYF

J: TRBJ2-3
length: 14
V: TRBV18
CDR3: CASSPLAGWDTQYF

J: TRBJ2-7
length: 16
V: TRBV18
CDR3: CASSRPGLGAQGEQYF

J: TRBJ1-1
length: 14
V: TRBV27
CDR3: CASSSQGAYTEAFF

J: TRBJ1-2
length: 17
V: TRBV5-6
CDR3: CASGKGAGQEPNYGYTF

J: TRBJ2-1
length: 14
V: TRBV18
CDR3: CASSPFDSRNEQFF

J: TRBJ2-5
length: 20
V: TRBV9
CDR3: CATRRGTSGAQPMYQETQYF

J: TRBJ1-6
length: 14
V: TRBV30
CDR3: CAWSLQGPNSPLHF

J: TRBJ1-2
length: 13
V: TRBV6-5
CDR3: CASSSRQHYGYTF

J: TRBJ1-4
length: 17
V: TRBV23-1
CDR3: CASSQSGRGGFYEKLFF

J: TRBJ1-1
length: 17
V: TRBV9
CDR3: CASSVVTGRGVNTEAFF

J: TRBJ2-2
length: 15
V: TRBV10-3
CDR3: CATRTSGGETGELFF